The 4 T cell receptor beta chains below all came from one sample that was sequenced in a study of blood T cells in healthy people across ages. Alongside a J-beta primer mix, a sample-barcoded 5' primer served in a second PCR lasting roughly 6 to 11 cycles. TCRdb recomputed calls from the 5' RACE reads with MiXCR, one row per CDR3 protein. The data contain about 1.1 million distinct CDR3 sequences, roughly two fifths of them singletons. Sequencing was carried out using blood. The receptors come from a man between 18 and 35 years old in good health.

Concerning this clonotype itself: One junction end does not reproduce the germline sequence, and a read error may be involved. V and J are TRBV12-3 or TRBV12-4 and TRBJ2-3, with 7 bases lining up with TRBD2. This CDR3 has 15 amino acids. CDR3 DNA sequence: TGTGCCAGCAGTTTCGGCGGGAGTAGCACAGATGCGCAGTATTTT. It yields the protein CASSFGGSSTDAQYF.

The chain couples TRBV10-3 to TRBJ2-2; 10 bases align to TRBD2. This CDR3 spans 16 amino acids. With V trimmed by 5 bases and J by 0 bases, 3 bases remained unmatched. The V gene's germline CDR1 is ENHRY and CDR2 SYGVKD. CDR3 residues: CAISPAGGPNTGELFF. The CDR3 DNA follows: TGTGCCATCAGTCCAGCGGGGGGGCCGAACACCGGGGAGCTGTTTTTT.

This clonotype turned up a few times. This rearrangement joins TRBV7-9 to TRBJ1-2; perhaps TRBD1 as D (5 bases). The CDR3 sequence is 13 residues long. The germline V gene has CDR1 SEHNR and CDR2 FQNEAQ (reference sequence). The V end lost 6 bases, the J end lost 5 bases, and 13 bases lay between the germline ends. The CDR3 DNA follows: TGTGCCAGCAGTCATACCGGGACGTATGGCTACACCTTC. Translating gives CASSHTGTYGYTF.

The CDR3 is CSARFRLAGGYEQYF. The CDR3, as DNA: TGCAGTGCTAGATTCAGACTAGCGGGGGGTTACGAGCAGTACTTC. This sequence joins TRBV20-1 and TRBJ2-7; 13 bases are a match to TRBD2. This CDR3 is built from 15 residues. The junction had 5 bases not matched to a gene; V was cut back by 2 bases and J by 4 bases. Germline V lookup: CDR1 DFQATT, CDR2 SNEGSKA (reference sequence).